This is a list of T cell receptor beta chains from one sample in a study of spatial heterogeneity in lung cancer. TCRdb called the 5' RACE reads again in MiXCR, with one record for every CDR3 protein. The profile shows fewer than 65,000 distinct CDR3 sequences, under 7.5% of them singletons. This specimen consisted of PBMCs, obtained at surgery. These receptors all come from a female donor with early-stage non-small cell lung cancer. The CDR3 runs from the conserved cysteine through the conserved F or W. Fields, in order: D gene, V gene, clone size, J gene, CDR3 protein, CDR3 DNA. D genes are given only for firm matches. Only some rows state a clone size, as once, few, many or a class for expanded clones.

d_gene: NA
v_gene: TRBV18
abundance: many
j_gene: TRBJ2-7
CDR3aa: CASSPPMGISYEQYF
CDR3nt: TGTGCCAGCTCACCACCGATGGGGATCTCCTACGAGCAGTACTTC

d_gene: NA
v_gene: TRBV3-1
abundance: many
j_gene: TRBJ2-1
CDR3aa: CALHLGRNEQFF
CDR3nt: TGTGCCCTCCATTTAGGGCGCAATGAGCAGTTCTTC

d_gene: NA
v_gene: TRBV6-2/TRBV6-3
abundance: NA
j_gene: TRBJ2-2
CDR3aa: CASRLPQGNTGELFF
CDR3nt: TGTGCCAGCCGTTTACCCCAGGGCAACACCGGGGAGCTGTTTTTT

d_gene: TRBD1
v_gene: TRBV28
abundance: NA
j_gene: TRBJ2-7
CDR3aa: CASSSGQGAAYEQYF
CDR3nt: TGTGCCAGCAGTAGCGGACAGGGGGCAGCCTACGAGCAGTACTTC

d_gene: TRBD1
v_gene: TRBV5-5
abundance: many
j_gene: TRBJ2-4
CDR3aa: CASSEQGAGLAKNIQYF
CDR3nt: TGTGCCAGCAGCGAACAGGGGGCCGGTCTAGCCAAAAACATTCAGTACTTC

d_gene: NA
v_gene: TRBV27
abundance: few
j_gene: TRBJ1-5
CDR3aa: CASRSYSNQPQHF
CDR3nt: TGTGCCAGCAGATCCTATAGCAATCAGCCCCAGCATTTT

d_gene: TRBD2
v_gene: TRBV7-8
abundance: NA
j_gene: TRBJ2-3
CDR3aa: CASRPGTSEYTDTQYF
CDR3nt: TGTGCCAGCAGGCCCGGGACTAGCGAATACACAGATACGCAGTATTTT

d_gene: TRBD2
v_gene: TRBV5-1
abundance: many
j_gene: TRBJ2-3
CDR3aa: CASSPRGEAGTDTQYF
CDR3nt: TGCGCCAGCAGTCCCCGGGGGGAAGCTGGCACAGATACGCAGTATTTT

d_gene: TRBD2
v_gene: TRBV6-5
abundance: NA
j_gene: TRBJ2-1
CDR3aa: CASSYSGTSGVFNEQFF
CDR3nt: TGTGCCAGCAGTTACTCCGGGACTAGCGGGGTCTTCAATGAGCAGTTCTTC

d_gene: TRBD2
v_gene: TRBV7-7
abundance: NA
j_gene: TRBJ2-2
CDR3aa: CASSLTSADTGELFF
CDR3nt: TGTGCTAGCAGCTTAACTAGCGCCGACACCGGGGAGCTGTTTTTT

d_gene: NA
v_gene: TRBV30
abundance: many
j_gene: TRBJ1-1
CDR3aa: CAWSVQLTEAFF
CDR3nt: TGTGCCTGGAGTGTGCAACTGACTGAAGCTTTCTTT

d_gene: NA
v_gene: TRBV19
abundance: many
j_gene: TRBJ2-3
CDR3aa: CASSPARTGTQYF
CDR3nt: TGTGCCAGTAGTCCCGCCCGTACGGGTACGCAGTATTTT

d_gene: TRBD2
v_gene: TRBV28
abundance: few
j_gene: TRBJ2-3
CDR3aa: CASSWRRGGASTDTQYF
CDR3nt: TGTGCCAGCAGTTGGAGGCGCGGGGGTGCTAGCACAGATACGCAGTATTTT

d_gene: TRBD1
v_gene: TRBV29-1
abundance: few
j_gene: TRBJ1-2
CDR3aa: CSVVAGGESGYTF
CDR3nt: TGCAGCGTTGTGGCAGGGGGCGAAAGCGGCTACACCTTC

d_gene: NA
v_gene: TRBV6-2/TRBV6-3
abundance: few
j_gene: TRBJ1-5
CDR3aa: CASGGSGNQPQHF
CDR3nt: TGTGCCAGCGGCGGCTCTGGCAATCAGCCCCAGCATTTT

d_gene: TRBD1
v_gene: TRBV7-2
abundance: many
j_gene: TRBJ2-2
CDR3aa: CASSSTGTGDGELFF
CDR3nt: TGTGCCAGCAGCTCCACCGGGACAGGGGACGGGGAGCTGTTTTTT

d_gene: NA
v_gene: TRBV5-1
abundance: few
j_gene: TRBJ2-3
CDR3aa: CASSLAPQRPSRGDTQYF
CDR3nt: TGCGCCAGCAGCTTGGCCCCCCAGCGGCCCTCGCGAGGAGATACGCAGTATTTT

d_gene: NA
v_gene: TRBV12-2
abundance: NA
j_gene: TRBJ2-2
CDR3aa: CASRRWKYTGELFF
CDR3nt: TGTGCAAGTCGCAGATGGAAGTACACCGGGGAGCTGTTTTTT

d_gene: NA
v_gene: TRBV12-3/TRBV12-4
abundance: NA
j_gene: TRBJ1-4
CDR3aa: CASSFRVVNEKLFF
CDR3nt: TGTGCCAGCAGTTTTAGGGTGGTTAACGAAAAACTGTTTTTT

d_gene: TRBD1
v_gene: TRBV27
abundance: many
j_gene: TRBJ1-5
CDR3aa: CASRQGSNQPQHF
CDR3nt: TGTGCCAGCAGACAGGGGAGCAATCAGCCCCAGCATTTT

d_gene: TRBD1
v_gene: TRBV6-5
abundance: many
j_gene: TRBJ1-2
CDR3aa: CASRPQGEYNYGYTF
CDR3nt: TGTGCCAGCAGGCCCCAGGGGGAATACAACTATGGCTACACCTTC

d_gene: TRBD2
v_gene: TRBV7-9
abundance: many
j_gene: TRBJ2-1
CDR3aa: CASSLLAGVYQYNEQFF
CDR3nt: TGTGCCAGCAGCTTACTTGCGGGAGTATATCAATACAATGAGCAGTTCTTC

d_gene: NA
v_gene: TRBV6-1
abundance: NA
j_gene: TRBJ1-5
CDR3aa: CASSEVQPQHF
CDR3nt: TGTGCCAGCAGTGAGGTCCAGCCCCAGCATTTT

d_gene: NA
v_gene: TRBV27
abundance: many
j_gene: TRBJ1-3
CDR3aa: CASSRNSGNTIYF
CDR3nt: TGTGCCAGCAGCCGGAACTCTGGAAACACCATATATTTT

d_gene: TRBD1
v_gene: TRBV28
abundance: many
j_gene: TRBJ1-5
CDR3aa: CASSPPTGTPHQPQHF
CDR3nt: TGTGCCAGCAGTCCACCGACAGGGACACCTCATCAGCCCCAGCATTTT

d_gene: NA
v_gene: TRBV11-2
abundance: many
j_gene: TRBJ2-5
CDR3aa: CASSPDREETQYF
CDR3nt: TGTGCCAGCAGCCCCGACAGAGAAGAGACCCAGTACTTC

d_gene: TRBD2
v_gene: TRBV27
abundance: many
j_gene: TRBJ2-3
CDR3aa: CASSFPGLAGGRPDTQYF
CDR3nt: TGTGCCAGCAGTTTCCCTGGACTAGCGGGAGGGCGCCCAGATACGCAGTATTTT

d_gene: NA
v_gene: TRBV3-1
abundance: many
j_gene: TRBJ1-1
CDR3aa: CASSQGVAEAFF
CDR3nt: TGTGCCAGCAGCCAAGGGGTCGCTGAAGCTTTCTTT

d_gene: NA
v_gene: TRBV6-1
abundance: NA
j_gene: TRBJ1-2
CDR3aa: CASSDRVRDKSGYTF
CDR3nt: TGTGCCAGCAGTGACAGGGTCAGGGATAAAAGTGGCTACACCTTC

d_gene: NA
v_gene: TRBV3-1
abundance: few
j_gene: TRBJ2-2
CDR3aa: CASSPARNTGELFF
CDR3nt: TGTGCCAGCAGCCCGGCGAGGAACACCGGGGAGCTGTTTTTT

d_gene: NA
v_gene: TRBV6-5
abundance: many
j_gene: TRBJ1-5
CDR3aa: CASSLQGLSNQPQHF
CDR3nt: TGTGCCAGCAGCCTGCAAGGATTGAGCAATCAGCCCCAGCATTTT

d_gene: NA
v_gene: TRBV6-1
abundance: NA
j_gene: TRBJ1-2
CDR3aa: CASNEGHNYGYTF
CDR3nt: TGTGCCAGCAACGAGGGTCATAACTATGGCTACACCTTC

d_gene: TRBD1
v_gene: TRBV10-2
abundance: many
j_gene: TRBJ2-3
CDR3aa: CASTGTDSTDTQYF
CDR3nt: TGCGCCAGTACCGGGACAGACAGCACAGATACGCAGTATTTT

d_gene: TRBD1
v_gene: TRBV5-1
abundance: many
j_gene: TRBJ2-5
CDR3aa: CASSPTMGQQETQYF
CDR3nt: TGCGCCAGCAGCCCCACCATGGGACAGCAAGAGACCCAGTACTTC

d_gene: TRBD2
v_gene: TRBV6-6
abundance: many
j_gene: TRBJ2-2
CDR3aa: CASSSPHRGDTGELFF
CDR3nt: TGTGCCAGCAGTTCCCCCCATCGGGGGGACACCGGGGAGCTGTTTTTT

d_gene: NA
v_gene: TRBV7-2
abundance: many
j_gene: TRBJ1-4
CDR3aa: CASSSQRGTNEKLFF
CDR3nt: TGTGCCAGCAGCTCTCAACGGGGCACTAATGAAAAACTGTTTTTT

d_gene: NA
v_gene: TRBV20-1
abundance: many
j_gene: TRBJ1-5
CDR3aa: CSAKSNLRRSNQPQHF
CDR3nt: TGCAGTGCTAAGAGCAACCTCAGAAGGAGCAATCAGCCCCAGCATTTT

d_gene: NA
v_gene: TRBV10-2
abundance: many
j_gene: TRBJ1-5
CDR3aa: CASSGTVNQPQHF
CDR3nt: TGCGCCAGCAGTGGGACAGTTAATCAGCCCCAGCATTTT

d_gene: NA
v_gene: TRBV7-3
abundance: NA
j_gene: TRBJ2-3
CDR3aa: CASSFGRGGTDTQYF
CDR3nt: TGTGCCAGCAGCTTCGGTAGGGGAGGCACAGATACGCAGTATTTT

d_gene: NA
v_gene: TRBV24-1
abundance: NA
j_gene: TRBJ1-5
CDR3aa: CATSLTGNQPQHF
CDR3nt: TGTGCCACCAGCCTGACAGGCAATCAGCCCCAGCATTTT

d_gene: NA
v_gene: TRBV28
abundance: many
j_gene: TRBJ2-3
CDR3aa: CASSIIKGITDTQYF
CDR3nt: TGTGCCAGCAGTATCATAAAGGGGATCACAGATACGCAGTATTTT

d_gene: NA
v_gene: TRBV5-1
abundance: many
j_gene: TRBJ1-4
CDR3aa: CASSFGSAYATNEKLFF
CDR3nt: TGCGCCAGCAGCTTCGGGTCAGCCTATGCAACTAATGAAAAACTGTTTTTT

d_gene: NA
v_gene: TRBV20-1
abundance: many
j_gene: TRBJ2-1
CDR3aa: CSARRGGGGRPNNEQFF
CDR3nt: TGCAGTGCTAGGAGGGGCGGTGGGGGGAGACCCAACAATGAGCAGTTCTTC

d_gene: NA
v_gene: TRBV29-1
abundance: few
j_gene: TRBJ2-3
CDR3aa: CSVAVTDTQYF
CDR3nt: TGCAGCGTTGCGGTAACAGATACGCAGTATTTT

d_gene: NA
v_gene: TRBV11-2
abundance: few
j_gene: TRBJ2-1
CDR3aa: CASSPKEGGAGDNEQFF
CDR3nt: TGTGCCAGCAGCCCCAAGGAGGGCGGGGCCGGGGACAATGAGCAGTTCTTC

d_gene: NA
v_gene: TRBV5-6
abundance: many
j_gene: TRBJ1-1
CDR3aa: CASSLGRTLTEAFF
CDR3nt: TGTGCCAGCAGCTTGGGCAGGACCCTCACTGAAGCTTTCTTT

d_gene: TRBD1
v_gene: TRBV27
abundance: NA
j_gene: TRBJ1-6
CDR3aa: CASSLGQRSSYNSPLHF
CDR3nt: TGTGCCAGCAGTTTGGGACAGCGGAGCTCCTATAATTCACCCCTCCACTTT

d_gene: NA
v_gene: TRBV12-3/TRBV12-4
abundance: few
j_gene: TRBJ1-2
CDR3aa: CASSLGSYSNYGYTF
CDR3nt: TGTGCCAGCAGTTTGGGCAGTTATTCTAACTATGGCTACACCTTC

d_gene: NA
v_gene: TRBV7-3
abundance: NA
j_gene: TRBJ1-2
CDR3aa: CASSAGRDRVYDGYTF
CDR3nt: TGTGCCAGCAGCGCAGGGCGGGACCGGGTCTATGATGGGTACACCTTC